This is a list of T cell receptor beta chains from one sample in a study of cytomegalovirus exposure and HLA in healthy donors. Sequencing used immunoSEQ multiplex PCR; TCRdb keeps in-frame clones, though not all of them. The sample contains 95,000 to 150,000 clones, roughly 15% of which appear only once. Sequenced sample: PBMCs. These receptors all come from a woman aged 18-29 years in good health and CMV-seronegative. CDR3s include the opening cysteine and the closing phenylalanine or tryptophan. D genes are given only for firm matches. Clone size is shown for a subset of rows, as once, few, many or a class of expanded clone.

J gene | D gene | V gene | clone size | CDR3 DNA | CDR3 protein
TRBJ1-1 | TRBD1 | TRBV6-5 | NA | TGTGCCAGCAGTTACAGGGGGCGCGGCACTGAAGCTTTCTTT | CASSYRGRGTEAFF
TRBJ1-1 | NA | TRBV28 | few | TGTGCCAGCAGTCACCCCCCGCGGGCTCGGTCTGAAGCTTTCTTT | CASSHPPRARSEAFF
TRBJ1-1 | NA | TRBV6-5 | NA | TGTGCCAGCAGATCCGACGGGGAGATGAACACTGAAGCTTTCTTT | CASRSDGEMNTEAFF
TRBJ1-1 | NA | TRBV30 | NA | TGTGCCTGGAGTAGGACAGTTTACCTTAAAGCTTTCTTT | CAWSRTVYLKAFF
TRBJ2-5 | TRBD1 | TRBV9 | few | TGTGCCAGCAGCGTGGGGACAGGCCAGGGGGAGACCCAGTACTTC | CASSVGTGQGETQYF
TRBJ2-5 | TRBD2 | TRBV19 | NA | TGTGCCAGTAGTATAAGCCTAGCGGCCCAAGAGACCCAGTACTTC | CASSISLAAQETQYF
TRBJ2-3 | NA | TRBV29-1 | NA | TGCAGCGTTGAGCAAGGCGCGGGTAGCACAGATACGCAGTATTTT | CSVEQGAGSTDTQYF
TRBJ1-1 | TRBD1 | TRBV28 | NA | TGTGCCAGCAGTTCCCCAGGGGGCGCCTTTAAAGCTTTCTTT | CASSSPGGAFKAFF
TRBJ2-3 | TRBD2 | TRBV15 | few | TGTGCCACCAGCAGAGGACTAGCGGGAGGGCCCGGCACAGATACGCAGTATTTT | CATSRGLAGGPGTDTQYF
TRBJ2-7 | TRBD2 | TRBV14 | few | TGTGCCAGCAGCCAAAATAGCGGGATAAGTAACGAGCAGTACTTC | CASSQNSGISNEQYF
TRBJ2-7 | TRBD1 | TRBV27 | few | TGTGCCAGCAGTTCGCGAACCAGGGGGTACTACGAGCAGTACTTC | CASSSRTRGYYEQYF
TRBJ2-3 | TRBD2 | TRBV28 | NA | TGTGCCAGCAGTTTAGGAGCGGGAGTCACAGATACGCAGTATTTT | CASSLGAGVTDTQYF
TRBJ1-1 | NA | TRBV7-8 | few | TGTGCCAGCAGCTCCGTAACTACAATGAACACTGAAGCTTTCTTT | CASSSVTTMNTEAFF
TRBJ1-2 | TRBD1 | TRBV6-5 | few | TGTGCCAGCACCGGACAGGGGATTAACTATGGCTACACCTTC | CASTGQGINYGYTF
TRBJ2-1 | NA | TRBV27 | NA | TGTGCCAGCAGTTTACGAGGATATGAGCAGTTCTTC | CASSLRGYEQFF
TRBJ2-7 | TRBD2 | TRBV4-1 | few | TGCGCCAGCAGCCAGGGACTAGCGGGGCCGGCCTACGAGCAGTACTTC | CASSQGLAGPAYEQYF
TRBJ1-4 | TRBD1 | TRBV6-6 | NA | TGTGCCAGCAGTTGGGGACAGGGATATAATGAAAAACTGTTTTTT | CASSWGQGYNEKLFF
TRBJ2-5 | TRBD2 | TRBV25-1 | NA | TGTGCCAGCAGTCGTAGGGGAGCGGGGGGTTCCCAAGAGACCCAGTACTTC | CASSRRGAGGSQETQYF
TRBJ1-1 | NA | TRBV30 | few | TGTGCCTGGAGTGTTTGGGCGGGAGGGACTGAAGCTTTCTTT | CAWSVWAGGTEAFF
TRBJ2-7 | NA | TRBV27 | few | TGTGCCAGCAGTCACACGGGGTCCTCCTACGAGCAGTACTTC | CASSHTGSSYEQYF
TRBJ2-7 | TRBD1 | TRBV2 | NA | TGTGCCAGCTATAGGGACAGGCAAACCTACGAGCAGTACTTC | CASYRDRQTYEQYF
TRBJ1-1 | NA | TRBV7-2 | few | TGTGCCAGCATCTACGGCGGGGGGGTGAACACTGAAGCTTTCTTT | CASIYGGGVNTEAFF
TRBJ2-5 | NA | TRBV6-5 | NA | TGTGCCAGCAGGAGGACAGCTCAAGAGACCCAGTACTTC | CASRRTAQETQYF
TRBJ1-1 | NA | TRBV5-4 | NA | TGTGCCAGCAGCTTGATAGACACTGAAGCTTTCTTT | CASSLIDTEAFF
TRBJ1-5 | NA | TRBV28 | NA | TGTGCCAGCAGTTTAGGAAGGGGTCAGCCCCAGCATTTT | CASSLGRGQPQHF
TRBJ2-1 | TRBD1 | TRBV5-1 | NA | TGCGCCAGTTTTACAGGGGATGGTGAGCAGTTCTTC | CASFTGDGEQFF
TRBJ2-7 | TRBD2 | TRBV7-6 | few | TGTGCCAGCAGCCTCGGGGGGGTTGAGCAGTACTTC | CASSLGGVEQYF
TRBJ1-2 | NA | TRBV7-9 | NA | TGTGCCAGCAGCCCCCACGGGCAGGGCCTTAACTATGGCTACACCTTC | CASSPHGQGLNYGYTF
TRBJ2-7 | NA | TRBV6-5 | NA | TGTGCCAGCAGGGGGCATGGCGAGCAGTACTTC | CASRGHGEQYF
TRBJ2-3 | NA | TRBV5-6 | few | TGTGCCAGCAGCCTAGGGGTGGCAGATACGCAGTATTTT | CASSLGVADTQYF
TRBJ2-3 | NA | TRBV6-4 | few | TGTGCCAGCAGTGCGGACTACACAGATACGCAGTATTTT | CASSADYTDTQYF
TRBJ2-7 | NA | TRBV18 | NA | TGTGCCAGCTCACCAGAGACAAATTACGAGCAGTACTTC | CASSPETNYEQYF
TRBJ1-1 | NA | TRBV15 | few | TGTGCCACCAGCAGAGCGGCGATGGCAGGAGAAGCTTTCTTT | CATSRAAMAGEAFF
TRBJ2-3 | TRBD2 | TRBV5-1 | NA | TGCGCCAGCAGCTTATTTGGCGGGAGGACAGATACGCAGTATTTT | CASSLFGGRTDTQYF
TRBJ1-3 | NA | TRBV5-1 | few | TGCGCCAGCAGCTTGACGGGGGCTGGAAACACCATATATTTT | CASSLTGAGNTIYF
TRBJ1-3 | TRBD1 | TRBV9 | NA | TGTGCCAGCAGCGCTGGACAGGACTCTGGAAACACCATATATTTT | CASSAGQDSGNTIYF
TRBJ1-2 | NA | TRBV7-8 | NA | TGTGCCAGCAGCCCCCTTGTGATAGGGGGAGACTCTCATAACTATGGCTACACCTTC | CASSPLVIGGDSHNYGYTF
TRBJ1-1 | TRBD1 | TRBV19 | NA | TGTGCCAGTAGCATATTCCCGACAGGGCTCATGAACACTGAAGCTTTCTTT | CASSIFPTGLMNTEAFF
TRBJ1-1 | TRBD1 | TRBV4-1 | few | TGCGCCAGCAGCCAAGGGGCGACAGGGGGCACTGAAGCTTTCTTT | CASSQGATGGTEAFF
TRBJ1-1 | TRBD1 | TRBV19 | NA | TGTGCCAGTACCCAGGGGGTCGGGAACACTGAAGCTTTCTTT | CASTQGVGNTEAFF
TRBJ2-1 | NA | TRBV6-6 | NA | TGTGCCAGCACTACGACCGGGGGAGGGGGCAATGAGCAGTTCTTC | CASTTTGGGGNEQFF
TRBJ2-7 | TRBD2 | TRBV7-3 | few | TGTGCCAGCAGCTTAGAAGCGGGAGTGTCGAGGGAGCAGTACTTC | CASSLEAGVSREQYF
TRBJ2-1 | TRBD2 | TRBV6-5 | few | TGTGCCAGCACGGGACTAGCGGCAGACAATGAGCAGTTCTTC | CASTGLAADNEQFF
TRBJ1-1 | TRBD1 | TRBV30 | few | TGTGCAGGGGGCTTGAACACTGAAGCTTTCTTT | CAGGLNTEAFF
TRBJ1-4 | NA | TRBV30 | few | TGTGCCTGGAGTGTAGACGCAGGCCCTAATGAAAAACTGTTTTTT | CAWSVDAGPNEKLFF
TRBJ1-1 | NA | TRBV19 | NA | TGTGCCAGTAGTAGCCGACAAGTTGGGACTGAAGCTTTCTTT | CASSSRQVGTEAFF
TRBJ1-3 | NA | TRBV30 | NA | TGTGCCTGGAGTCCCCCCAGGGCAGGGTCCTCTGGAAACACCATATATTTT | CAWSPPRAGSSGNTIYF
TRBJ2-3 | TRBD2 | TRBV5-1 | few | TGCGCCAGCAGCTCCGGGGGGGTGAGCACAGATACGCAGTATTTT | CASSSGGVSTDTQYF
TRBJ2-2 | NA | TRBV27 | many | TGTGCCAGCAGTTTCTCCGGGACTCAAAACACCGGGGAGCTGTTTTTT | CASSFSGTQNTGELFF
TRBJ1-5 | NA | TRBV7-2 | NA | TGTGCCAGCAGCCGCGGGGACCCCCGATCTTATAGCAATCAGCCCCAGCATTTT | CASSRGDPRSYSNQPQHF